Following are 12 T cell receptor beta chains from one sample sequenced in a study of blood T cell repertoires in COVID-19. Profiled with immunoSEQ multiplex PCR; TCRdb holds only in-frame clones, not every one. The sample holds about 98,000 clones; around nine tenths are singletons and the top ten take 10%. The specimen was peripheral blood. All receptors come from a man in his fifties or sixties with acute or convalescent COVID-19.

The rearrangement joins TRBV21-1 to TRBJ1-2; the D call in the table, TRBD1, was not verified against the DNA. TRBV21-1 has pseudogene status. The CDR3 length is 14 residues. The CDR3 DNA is TGTGCCAGCAAAACAGGGGAGTCCAACTATGGCTACACCTTC. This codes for CASKTGESNYGYTF.

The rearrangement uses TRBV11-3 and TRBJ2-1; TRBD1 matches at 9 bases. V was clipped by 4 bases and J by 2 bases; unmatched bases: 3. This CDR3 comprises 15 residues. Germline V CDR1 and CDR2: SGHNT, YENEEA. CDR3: CASSSDRGPYNEQFF. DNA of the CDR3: TGTGCCAGCAGCTCGGACAGGGGACCCTACAATGAGCAGTTCTTC.

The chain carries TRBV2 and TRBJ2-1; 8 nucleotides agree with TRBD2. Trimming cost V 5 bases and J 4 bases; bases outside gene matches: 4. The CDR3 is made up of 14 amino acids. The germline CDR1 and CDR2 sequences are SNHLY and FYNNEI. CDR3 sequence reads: CASSIGLAYNEQFF. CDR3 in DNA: TGTGCCAGCAGTATAGGACTAGCTTACAATGAGCAGTTCTTC.

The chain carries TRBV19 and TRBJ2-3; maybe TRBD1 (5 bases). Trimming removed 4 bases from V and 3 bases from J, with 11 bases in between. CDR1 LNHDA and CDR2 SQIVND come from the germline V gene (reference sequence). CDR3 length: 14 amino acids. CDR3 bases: TGTGCCAGTAGTAACACCCCAGGGACAGATACGCAGTATTTT. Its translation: CASSNTPGTDTQYF.

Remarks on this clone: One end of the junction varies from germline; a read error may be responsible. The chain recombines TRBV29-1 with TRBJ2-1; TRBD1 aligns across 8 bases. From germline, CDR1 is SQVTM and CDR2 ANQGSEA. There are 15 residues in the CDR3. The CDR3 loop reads CGVTSVQGDGNEQFF. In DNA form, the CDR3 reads TGCGGCGTTACATCGGTACAGGGGGATGGCAATGAGCAGTTCTTC.

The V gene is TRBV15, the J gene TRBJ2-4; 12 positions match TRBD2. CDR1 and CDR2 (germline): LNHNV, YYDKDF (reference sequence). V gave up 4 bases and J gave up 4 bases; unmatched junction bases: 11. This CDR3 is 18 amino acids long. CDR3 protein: CATSITSTGTSGKNIQYF. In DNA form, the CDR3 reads TGTGCCACCAGCATAACATCTACCGGGACTAGCGGGAAAAACATTCAGTACTTC. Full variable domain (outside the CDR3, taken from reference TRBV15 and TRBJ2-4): DAMVIQNPRYQVTQFGKPVTLSCSQTLNHNVMYWYQQKSSQAPKLLFHYYDKDFNNEADTPDNFQSRRPNTSFCFLDIRSPGLGDTAMYLCATSITSTGTSGKNIQYFGAGTRLSVL.

This chain's CDR3 is CASSLQGNTEAFF. For the CDR3, the DNA is TGTGCCAGCAGTTTACAGGGGAACACTGAAGCTTTCTTT. The chain recombines TRBV27 with TRBJ1-1, with D possibly being TRBD1 (5 bases). The CDR3 totals 13 residues. Germline V gives CDR1 MNHEY, CDR2 SMNVEV (reference sequence). Trimming took off 2 bases at V and 1 base at J, with 5 bases between the two ends.

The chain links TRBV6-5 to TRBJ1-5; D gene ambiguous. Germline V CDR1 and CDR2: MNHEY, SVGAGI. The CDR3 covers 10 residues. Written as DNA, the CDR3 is TGTGCGGCTGGCCATCAGCCCCAGCATTTT. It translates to CAAGHQPQHF.

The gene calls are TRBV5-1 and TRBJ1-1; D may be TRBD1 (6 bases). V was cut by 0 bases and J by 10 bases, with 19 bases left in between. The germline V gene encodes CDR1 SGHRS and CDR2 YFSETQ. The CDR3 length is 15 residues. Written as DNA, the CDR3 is TGCGCCAGCAGCTTGGAGCAGGGGACGCCCTTGAGAGCTTTCTTT. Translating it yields CASSLEQGTPLRAFF. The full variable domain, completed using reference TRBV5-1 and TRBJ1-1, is KAGVTQTPRYLIKTRGQQVTLSCSPISGHRSVSWYQQTPGQGLQFLFEYFSETQRNKGNFPGRFSGRQFSNSRSEMNVSTLELGDSALYLCASSLEQGTPLRAFFGQGTRLTVV.

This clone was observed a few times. CDR3 sequence: CASSLGQGAVDTQYF. The DNA for the CDR3 is TGCGCCAGCAGCTTGGGACAGGGGGCGGTGGATACGCAGTATTTT. The chain employs TRBV5-1 and TRBJ2-3, with 10 bases matching TRBD1. The CDR3 length is 15 residues. CDR1 and CDR2 (germline): SGHRS, YFSETQ. The junction had 4 bases not matched to a gene; V was cut back by 0 bases and J by 6 bases.

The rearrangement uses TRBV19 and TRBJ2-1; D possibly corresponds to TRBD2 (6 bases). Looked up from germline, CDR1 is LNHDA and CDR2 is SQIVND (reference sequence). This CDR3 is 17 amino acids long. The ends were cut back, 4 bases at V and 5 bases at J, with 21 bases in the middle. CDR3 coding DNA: TGTGCCAGTAGTACCCGATGGGGAGGTGACTCACACAATGAGCAGTTCTTC. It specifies CASSTRWGGDSHNEQFF.

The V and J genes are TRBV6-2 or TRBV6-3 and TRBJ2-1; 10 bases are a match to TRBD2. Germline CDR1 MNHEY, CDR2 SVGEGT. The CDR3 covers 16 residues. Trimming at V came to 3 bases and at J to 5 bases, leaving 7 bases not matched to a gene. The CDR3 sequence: CASSYGLAGVDNEQFF. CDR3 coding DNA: TGTGCCAGCAGTTATGGGCTAGCGGGAGTTGACAATGAGCAGTTCTTC.